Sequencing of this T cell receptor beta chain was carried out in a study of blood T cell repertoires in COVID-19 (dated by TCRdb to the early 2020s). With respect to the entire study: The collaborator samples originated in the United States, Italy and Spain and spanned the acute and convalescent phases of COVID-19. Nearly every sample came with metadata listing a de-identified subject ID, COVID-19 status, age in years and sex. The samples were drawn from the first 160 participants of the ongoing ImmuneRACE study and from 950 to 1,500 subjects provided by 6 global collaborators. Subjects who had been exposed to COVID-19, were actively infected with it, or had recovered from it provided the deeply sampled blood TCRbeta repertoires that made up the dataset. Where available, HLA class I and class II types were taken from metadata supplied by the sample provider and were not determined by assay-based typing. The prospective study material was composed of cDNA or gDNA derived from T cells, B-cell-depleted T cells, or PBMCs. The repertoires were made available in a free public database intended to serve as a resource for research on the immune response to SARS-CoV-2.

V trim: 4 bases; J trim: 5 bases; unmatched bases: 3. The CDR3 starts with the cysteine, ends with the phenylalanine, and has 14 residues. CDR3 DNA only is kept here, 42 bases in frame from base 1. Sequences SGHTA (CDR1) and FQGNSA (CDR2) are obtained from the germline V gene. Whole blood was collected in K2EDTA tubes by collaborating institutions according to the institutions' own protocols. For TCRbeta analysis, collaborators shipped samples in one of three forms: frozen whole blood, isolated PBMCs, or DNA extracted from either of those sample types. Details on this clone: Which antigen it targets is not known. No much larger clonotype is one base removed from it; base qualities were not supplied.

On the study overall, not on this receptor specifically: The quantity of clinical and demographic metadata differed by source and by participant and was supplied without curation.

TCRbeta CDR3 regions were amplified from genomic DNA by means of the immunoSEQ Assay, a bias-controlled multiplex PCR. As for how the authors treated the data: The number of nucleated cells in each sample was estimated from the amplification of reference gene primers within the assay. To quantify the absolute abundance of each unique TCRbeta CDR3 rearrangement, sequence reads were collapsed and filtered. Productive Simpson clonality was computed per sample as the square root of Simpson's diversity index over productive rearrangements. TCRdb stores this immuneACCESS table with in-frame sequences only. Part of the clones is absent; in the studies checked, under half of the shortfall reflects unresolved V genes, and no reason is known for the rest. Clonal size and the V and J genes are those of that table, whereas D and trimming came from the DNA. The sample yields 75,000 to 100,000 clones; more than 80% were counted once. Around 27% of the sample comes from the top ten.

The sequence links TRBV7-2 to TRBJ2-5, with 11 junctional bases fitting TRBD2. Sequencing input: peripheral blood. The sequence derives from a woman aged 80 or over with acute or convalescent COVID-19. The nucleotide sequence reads TGTGCCAGCAGCTATACTAGCGGGAGTGAGACCCAGTACTTC. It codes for CASSYTSGSETQYF.